These 21 T cell receptor beta chains were sequenced from one sample in a study of blood T cell repertoires in COVID-19. Repertoires were generated with immunoSEQ multiplex PCR, while TCRdb's copy carries only in-frame clones and drops some. The sample consists of 50,000 to 75,000 clones, about 75% of them appearing once. Sequencing was done on a sample of peripheral blood. The receptors were sampled from a woman over 75 with acute or convalescent COVID-19.

The rearrangement links TRBV11-2 to TRBJ2-7, with 7 bases that match TRBD1. CDR1 is SGHAT and CDR2 is FQNNGV in the germline V gene. V dropped 3 bases and J dropped 2; count of bases not matched to a gene: 4. The CDR3 is made up of 14 amino acids. In DNA form, the CDR3 reads TGTGCCAGCAGCTTGGGACAGAAGACCTACGAGCAGTACTTC. Protein sequence: CASSLGQKTYEQYF.

This sequence joins TRBV5-1 and TRBJ2-3, with D tentatively TRBD1 (5 bases). The germline V gene has CDR1 SGHRS and CDR2 YFSETQ. The CDR3 length is 15 residues. Trimming removed 0 bases from V and 4 bases from J, with 12 bases in between. The CDR3 loop is CASSLEGKSSDTQYF. CDR3 DNA: TGCGCCAGCAGCTTGGAGGGGAAAAGTTCAGATACGCAGTATTTT.

The gene calls are TRBV6-5 and TRBJ2-2, with 11 positions matching TRBD1. The germline V gene encodes CDR1 MNHEY and CDR2 SVGAGI. This CDR3 is 16 amino acids long. V lost 4 bases, J lost 7 bases, and 8 bases stayed unmatched. CDR3: CASSLPGQGVFGELFF. Written as DNA, the CDR3 is TGTGCCAGCAGTTTGCCGGGACAGGGGGTTTTCGGGGAGCTGTTTTTT.

V usage is TRBV3-1 (or the pseudogene TRBV3-2) and J usage is TRBJ2-1; a weak D match, TRBD1 (6 bases). This CDR3 is 12 amino acids long. Germline CDR1 reads LGHDT; CDR2 reads YNNKEL (reference sequence). Trimming shortened V by 4 bases and J by 9 bases, and 10 bases separated the two germline ends. CDR3 loop: CASSRQGSEQFF. CDR3 nucleotides: TGTGCCAGCAGCCGTCAGGGGAGTGAGCAGTTCTTC.

This chain joins TRBV4-3 and TRBJ1-5, with 8 bases fitting TRBD1. This CDR3 has 18 residues. J lost 0 bases, V lost 0 bases, and 7 bases had no gene match. CDR1 is LGHNA and CDR2 is YSLEER in the germline V gene. The CDR3 nucleotides are TGCGCCAGCAGCCAAGATGGTCCAGGGGGCTTTAGCAATCAGCCCCAGCATTTT. It is translated as CASSQDGPGGFSNQPQHF.

The chain joins TRBV7-3 to TRBJ2-1; 8 positions agree with TRBD2. V trimming: 5 bases; J trimming: 2 bases; junction bases outside the gene matches: 14. Germline V gives CDR1 SGHTA, CDR2 FQGTGA. This CDR3 has 18 residues. In nucleotides, the CDR3 is TGTGCCAGCAGCCCTACCCCCGGGGGGGACCTTCCCTACAATGAGCAGTTCTTC. It yields the protein CASSPTPGGDLPYNEQFF. The full variable domain, completed using reference TRBV7-3 and TRBJ2-1, is GAGVSQTPSNKVTEKGKYVELRCDPISGHTALYWYRQSLGQGPEFLIYFQGTGAADDSGLPNDRFFAVRPEGSVSTLKIQRTERGDSAVYLCASSPTPGGDLPYNEQFFGPGTRLTVL.

The V and J genes are TRBV6-5 and TRBJ1-2; D gene ambiguous. V was cut by 0 bases and J by 5 bases, with 13 bases left in between. The CDR3 length is 15 residues. The germline gives CDR1 MNHEY, CDR2 SVGAGI. CDR3 coding DNA: TGTGCCAGCAGTTACTCGGTGGGCGCCAGTTATGGCTACACCTTC. Its translation: CASSYSVGASYGYTF.

The chain joins TRBV5-3 to TRBJ2-1; 8 bases line up with TRBD1. TRBV5-3 is labeled an ORF, and its function is uncertain. With 4 bases clipped from V and 8 bases from J, the junction kept 5 bases outside the gene matches. The CDR3 length is 13 residues. The CDR3 loop reads CARSHRGIDEQFF. The CDR3 DNA is TGTGCCAGAAGCCACAGGGGGATCGATGAGCAGTTCTTC.

This clone is medium-sized within its sample. The chain employs TRBV27 and TRBJ1-2; D not certain. Germline assignment: CDR1 MNHEY and CDR2 SMNVEV (reference sequence). The CDR3 is made up of 15 amino acids. V lost 0 bases and J lost 4, with 12 bases in between. CDR3 DNA sequence: TGTGCCAGCAGTTTATCTGAGGCCGCGGGCTATGGCTACACCTTC. As protein: CASSLSEAAGYGYTF.

The chain employs TRBV7-8 and TRBJ2-2; 9 nucleotides line up with TRBD1. The ends lost 5 bases at V and 5 bases at J; junction bases unmatched: 6. CDR3 length equals 15 residues. From germline, CDR1 is SGHVS and CDR2 FQNEAQ. This chain's CDR3 is CASSVQGARTGELFF. CDR3 nucleotides: TGTGCCAGCAGCGTACAGGGGGCGAGGACCGGGGAGCTGTTTTTT.

The chain links TRBV28 to TRBJ1-1, with TRBD1 matching 7 bases. Trimming at V came to 7 bases and at J to 0 bases, leaving 2 bases not matched to a gene. Germline V gives CDR1 MDHEN, CDR2 SYDVKM. This CDR3 is built from 13 residues. As DNA, the CDR3 is TGTGCCAGCATCACAGGGGTGAACACTGAAGCTTTCTTT. This codes for CASITGVNTEAFF.

This sequence joins TRBV10-3 and TRBJ1-1; 7 bases line up with TRBD1. V dropped 2 bases and J dropped 5; count of bases not matched to a gene: 8. Germline-derived CDR1 and CDR2 are ENHRY and SYGVKD. The CDR3 has 15 residues. DNA for the CDR3: TGTGCCATCAGTGAGGGAGGGGGCGCTTGGACTGAAGCTTTCTTT. This codes for CAISEGGGAWTEAFF.

J is TRBJ2-2 and V is TRBV6-5, with TRBD1 matching over 7 bases. The germline V gene has CDR1 MNHEY and CDR2 SVGAGI. The CDR3 is 14 residues long. J was trimmed by 3 bases and V by 7 bases; bases with no gene match: 5. The CDR3 nucleotides are TGTGCCAGCAAGCTCACAGGGGACACCGGGGAGCTGTTTTTT. This gives the protein CASKLTGDTGELFF.

The J gene is TRBJ2-1, the V gene TRBV28; the match to TRBD2 covers 12 bases. CDR3 length: 15 residues. Germline CDR1 MDHEN, CDR2 SYDVKM. V dropped 7 bases and J dropped 5; count of bases not matched to a gene: 6. CDR3 sequence reads: CASNDLAGGNNEQFF. The CDR3 bases are TGTGCCAGCAATGATCTAGCGGGAGGGAACAATGAGCAGTTCTTC.

The chain carries TRBV2 and TRBJ1-1, with unresolved D. This CDR3 has 17 amino acids. Germline V gives CDR1 SNHLY, CDR2 FYNNEI. V shed 4 bases and J shed 3 bases, with 21 bases lying between them. DNA for the CDR3: TGTGCCAGCAGTGTAAACCGGGAGACGCACACGGACACTGAAGCTTTCTTT. Protein sequence: CASSVNRETHTDTEAFF.

This sequence joins TRBV27 and TRBJ2-2, with 10 bases fitting TRBD1. This CDR3 contains 15 residues. Germline V gene lookup returns CDR1 MNHEY and CDR2 SMNVEV (reference sequence). The ends lost 9 bases at V and 8 bases at J; junction bases unmatched: 12. The CDR3 coding sequence is TGTGCCAGTCGTCCCCAAGACAGGGGGCTTGGGGAGCTGTTTTTT. Encoded protein: CASRPQDRGLGELFF.

This clone came up a few times. This sequence joins TRBV2 and TRBJ2-5, with TRBD2 as a possible D gene (6 bases). The germline gives CDR1 SNHLY, CDR2 FYNNEI. The germline V and J ends were trimmed by 6 bases and 4 bases, with 12 bases remaining between them. This CDR3 contains 13 residues. CDR3 sequence: CASREGIGETQYF. The CDR3 coding sequence is TGTGCCAGCAGGGAGGGGATAGGAGAGACCCAGTACTTC.

This clone was counted only a few times. The rearrangement uses TRBV7-9 and TRBJ2-3, with D hard to call. The V gene lost 5 bases and the J gene lost 6 bases, with 9 bases spanning the gap. CDR3 size: 12 residues. Germline CDR1 SEHNR, CDR2 FQNEAQ (reference sequence). CDR3 amino acids: CASSPGSDTQYF. Written as DNA, the CDR3 is TGTGCCAGCAGCCCCGGTAGCGATACGCAGTATTTT.

The V gene is TRBV19, the J gene TRBJ2-1; a weak D match, TRBD1 (6 bases). Trimming cost V 8 bases and J 9 bases, with 23 bases left between them. CDR1 is LNHDA, CDR2 SQIVND, per germline (reference sequence). The length of the CDR3 is 15 residues. DNA for the CDR3: TGTGCCAGTGGATACAACGCAGGGGAAGGGAGTGAGCAGTTCTTC. This encodes CASGYNAGEGSEQFF.

V gene TRBV6-6 combines with J gene TRBJ2-1; 10 bases fit TRBD2. Germline V gene sequence: CDR1 MNHNY, CDR2 SVGAGI (reference sequence). The V gene end was trimmed by 8 bases and the J gene end by 5 bases; junction bases not matched to a gene: 9. The CDR3 is 15 residues long. This CDR3 is CASRLEGTSDNEQFF. Written as DNA, the CDR3 is TGTGCCAGCCGCCTCGAGGGGACTAGCGACAATGAGCAGTTCTTC.

The chain has TRBV2 and TRBJ1-4, with D possibly TRBD1 on 6 matching bases. Germline V gene data show CDR1 as SNHLY and CDR2 as FYNNEI. The CDR3 runs 16 residues. The V gene lost 7 bases and the J gene lost 2 bases, with 17 bases spanning the gap. The CDR3 region is CASTPWGGPTNEKLFF. CDR3 bases: TGTGCCAGCACCCCCTGGGGGGGGCCGACTAATGAAAAACTGTTTTTT.